This is a list of T cell receptor beta chains from one sample in a study of cytomegalovirus exposure and HLA in healthy donors. Libraries were prepared by immunoSEQ multiplex PCR; TCRdb keeps only in-frame clonotypes and omits some of them. The sample records approximately 160,000 clones, less than 90% being singletons. The source material was PBMCs. All receptors come from a man aged 25 to 40 in good health and CMV-seropositive. Both conserved end residues are part of each CDR3. D genes are given only for firm matches. Some rows have no size entry. The others give once, few or many, or a class for an expanded clone.

j_call v_call d_call clone_size cdr3_nt cdr3_aa
TRBJ1-5 TRBV4-1 NA NA TGCGCCAGCAGCCCACGGTTCAATCAGCCCCAGCATTTT CASSPRFNQPQHF
TRBJ2-3 TRBV13 NA NA TGTGCCAGCAGCTTAGTGGCGGTAGATACGCAGTATTTT CASSLVAVDTQYF
TRBJ1-1 TRBV7-2 NA NA TGTGCCAGCAGCTTTCGACAGACAACTGAAGCTTTCTTT CASSFRQTTEAFF
TRBJ2-5 TRBV29-1 TRBD2 NA TGCAGCGTTGAAAGGGGCGGGAGGAGGGAGACCCAGTACTTC CSVERGGRRETQYF
TRBJ2-1 TRBV11-3 TRBD1 NA TGTGCCAGCAGCCTACAGGGGTTCCCCGGGGAAGAGAATGAGCAGTTCTTC CASSLQGFPGEENEQFF
TRBJ1-5 TRBV7-3 NA NA TGTGCCAGCAGCTTCTCCCAGGCCGACCCCCAGCATTTT CASSFSQADPQHF
TRBJ2-7 TRBV27 NA NA TGTGCCAGCAGCTATACCCTGAGACAGTCCTCCTACGAGCAGTACTTC CASSYTLRQSSYEQYF
TRBJ2-7 TRBV4-3 TRBD2 NA TGCGCCAGCAGCCAAGGGAAAAATTCCGCGGGGGGTATGTACGAGCAGTACTTC CASSQGKNSAGGMYEQYF
TRBJ2-4 TRBV18 TRBD2 NA TGTGCCAGCTCACCACCGGGACTAGCGGGAGGGTCGGCCAAAAACATTCAGTACTTC CASSPPGLAGGSAKNIQYF
TRBJ2-3 TRBV30 NA once TGTGCCTGGAGTGTAGCGGAGGATACGCAGTATTTT CAWSVAEDTQYF
TRBJ1-2 TRBV6-7 TRBD1 once TGTGCCAGCAGTTACTTGGGACAGGAGGGGAACACCTTC CASSYLGQEGNTF
TRBJ1-3 TRBV2 NA once TGTGCCAGCACGAGAAGCGACAGTATCTCTGGAAACACCATATATTTT CASTRSDSISGNTIYF
TRBJ1-2 TRBV19 TRBD1 NA TGTGCCAGTAGTATAGACCCCCCCGAGACAGGGAGCGGCTACACCTTC CASSIDPPETGSGYTF
TRBJ1-5 TRBV4-2 NA NA TGTGCCAGCAGCCAGGCCAGAAGTAGCAATCAGCCCCAGCATTTT CASSQARSSNQPQHF
TRBJ2-7 TRBV7-9 NA NA TGTGCCAGCAGCTTACATTCCTACGAGCAGTACTTC CASSLHSYEQYF